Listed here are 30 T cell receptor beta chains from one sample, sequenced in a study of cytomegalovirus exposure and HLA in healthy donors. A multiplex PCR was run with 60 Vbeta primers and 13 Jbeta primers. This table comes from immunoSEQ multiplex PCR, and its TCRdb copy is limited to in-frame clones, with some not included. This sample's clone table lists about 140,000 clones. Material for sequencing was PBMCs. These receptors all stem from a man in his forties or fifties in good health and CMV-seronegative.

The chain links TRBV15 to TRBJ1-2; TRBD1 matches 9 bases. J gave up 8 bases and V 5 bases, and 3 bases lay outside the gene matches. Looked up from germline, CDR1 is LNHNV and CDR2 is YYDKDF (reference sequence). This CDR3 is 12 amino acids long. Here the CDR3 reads CATSRDRVGYTF. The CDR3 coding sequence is TGTGCCACCAGCCGGGACAGGGTCGGCTACACCTTC.

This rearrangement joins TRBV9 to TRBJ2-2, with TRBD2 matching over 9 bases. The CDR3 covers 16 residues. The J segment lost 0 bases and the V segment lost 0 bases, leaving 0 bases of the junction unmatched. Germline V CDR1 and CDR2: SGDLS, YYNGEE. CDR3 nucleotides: TGTGCCAGCAGCGTAGGACTAGCGGCGAACACCGGGGAGCTGTTTTTT. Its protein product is CASSVGLAANTGELFF. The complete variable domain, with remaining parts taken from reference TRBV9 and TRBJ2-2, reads DSGVTQTPKHLITATGQRVTLRCSPRSGDLSVYWYQQSLDQGLQFLIQYYNGEERAKGNILERFSAQQFPDLHSELNLSSLELGDSALYFCASSVGLAANTGELFFGEGSRLTVL.

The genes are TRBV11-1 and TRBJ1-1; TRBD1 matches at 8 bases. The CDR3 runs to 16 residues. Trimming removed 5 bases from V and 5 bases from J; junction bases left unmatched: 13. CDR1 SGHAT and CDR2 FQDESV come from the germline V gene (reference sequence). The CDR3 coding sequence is TGTGCCAGCAGCGAGAGAGGACAGGGCAGAGGAACTGAAGCTTTCTTT. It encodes CASSERGQGRGTEAFF. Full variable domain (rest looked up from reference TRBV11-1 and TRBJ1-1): EAEVAQSPRYKITEKSQAVAFWCDPISGHATLYWYRQILGQGPELLVQFQDESVVDDSQLPKDRFSAERLKGVDSTLKIQPAELGDSAMYLCASSERGQGRGTEAFFGQGTRLTVV.

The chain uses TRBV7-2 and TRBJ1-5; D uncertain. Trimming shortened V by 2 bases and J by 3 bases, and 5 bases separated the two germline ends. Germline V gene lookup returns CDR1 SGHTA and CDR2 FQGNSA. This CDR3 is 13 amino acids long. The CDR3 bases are TGTGCCAGCAGCTTATATTTCAATCAGCCCCAGCATTTT. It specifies CASSLYFNQPQHF.

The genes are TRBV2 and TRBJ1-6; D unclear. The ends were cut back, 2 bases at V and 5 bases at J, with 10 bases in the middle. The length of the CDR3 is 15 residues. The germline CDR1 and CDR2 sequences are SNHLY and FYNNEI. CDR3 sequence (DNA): TGTGCCAGCAGTGAAATGGTAGGAGATAATTCACCCCTCCACTTT. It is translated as CASSEMVGDNSPLHF. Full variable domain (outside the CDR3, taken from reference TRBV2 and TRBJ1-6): EPEVTQTPSHQVTQMGQEVILRCVPISNHLYFYWYRQILGQKVEFLVSFYNNEISEKSEIFDDQFSVERPDGSNFTLKIRSTKLEDSAMYFCASSEMVGDNSPLHFGNGTRLTVT.

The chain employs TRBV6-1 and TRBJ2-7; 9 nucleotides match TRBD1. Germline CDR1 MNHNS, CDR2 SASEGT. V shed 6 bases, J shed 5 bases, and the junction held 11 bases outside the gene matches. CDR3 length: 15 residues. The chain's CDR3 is CASSPMGTGRDEQYF. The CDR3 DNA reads TGTGCCAGCAGCCCAATGGGGACAGGGCGCGACGAGCAGTACTTC.

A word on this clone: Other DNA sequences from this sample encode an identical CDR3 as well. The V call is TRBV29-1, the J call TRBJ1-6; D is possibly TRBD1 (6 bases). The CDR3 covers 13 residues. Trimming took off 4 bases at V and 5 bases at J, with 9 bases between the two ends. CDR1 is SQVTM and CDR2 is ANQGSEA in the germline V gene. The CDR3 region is CSVAAGDNSPLHF. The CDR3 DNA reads TGCAGCGTTGCGGCAGGGGATAATTCACCCCTCCACTTT. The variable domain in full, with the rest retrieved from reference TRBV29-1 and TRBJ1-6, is SAVISQKPSRDICQRGTSLTIQCQVDSQVTMMFWYRQQPGQSLTLIATANQGSEATYESGFVIDKFPISRPNLTFSTLTVSNMSPEDSSIYLCSVAAGDNSPLHFGNGTRLTVT.

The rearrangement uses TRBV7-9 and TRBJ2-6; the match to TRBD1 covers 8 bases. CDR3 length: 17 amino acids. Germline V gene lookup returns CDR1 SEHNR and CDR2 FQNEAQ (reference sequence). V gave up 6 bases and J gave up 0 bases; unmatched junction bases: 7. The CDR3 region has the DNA TGTGCCAGCAGGCGGGGACAGGAAGGCTCTGGGGCCAACGTCCTGACTTTC. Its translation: CASRRGQEGSGANVLTF.

The DNA of the CDR3 is TGTGCCAGCAGCCAAGGGACTTACACCGGGGAGCTGTTTTTT. Amino acids: CASSQGTYTGELFF. The chain links TRBV4-2 to TRBJ2-2, with TRBD2 as a possible D gene (5 bases). The CDR3 runs 14 residues. V lost 1 base to trimming and J lost 3 bases, with 6 bases between them. Per the germline V gene, CDR1 is LGHNA and CDR2 is YNFKEQ.

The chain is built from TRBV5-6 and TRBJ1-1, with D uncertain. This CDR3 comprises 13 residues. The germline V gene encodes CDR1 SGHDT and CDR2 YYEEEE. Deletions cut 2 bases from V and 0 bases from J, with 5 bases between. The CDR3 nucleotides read TGTGCCAGCAGCTTCTTTATGAACACTGAAGCTTTCTTT. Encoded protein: CASSFFMNTEAFF.

The CDR3 reads CASSSSGGAYTEQFF. The CDR3 DNA reads TGTGCCAGCAGCTCAAGCGGGGGGGCTTATACTGAGCAGTTCTTC. The chain couples TRBV7-2 to TRBJ2-1, with 10 bases matching TRBD2. With 4 bases clipped from V and 9 bases from J, the junction kept 9 bases outside the gene matches. The CDR3 is made up of 15 amino acids. Germline CDR1 reads SGHTA; CDR2 reads FQGNSA. Full variable domain (rest looked up from reference TRBV7-2 and TRBJ2-1): GAGVSQSPSNKVTEKGKDVELRCDPISGHTALYWYRQSLGQGLEFLIYFQGNSAPDKSGLPSDRFSAERTGGSVSTLTIQRTQQEDSAVYLCASSSSGGAYTEQFFGPGTRLTVL.

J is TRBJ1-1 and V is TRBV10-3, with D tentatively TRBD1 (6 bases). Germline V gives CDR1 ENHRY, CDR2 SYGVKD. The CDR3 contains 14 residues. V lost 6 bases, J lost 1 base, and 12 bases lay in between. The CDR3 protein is CAIRTGTPNTEAFF. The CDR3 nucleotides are TGTGCCATCAGGACCGGGACACCGAACACTGAAGCTTTCTTT.

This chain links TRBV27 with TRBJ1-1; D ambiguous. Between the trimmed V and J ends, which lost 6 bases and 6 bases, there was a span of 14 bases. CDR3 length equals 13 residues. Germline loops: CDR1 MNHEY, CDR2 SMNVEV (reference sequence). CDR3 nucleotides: TGTGCCAGCAGCGGAGCAGGCGGGTCTGAAGCTTTCTTT. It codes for CASSGAGGSEAFF.

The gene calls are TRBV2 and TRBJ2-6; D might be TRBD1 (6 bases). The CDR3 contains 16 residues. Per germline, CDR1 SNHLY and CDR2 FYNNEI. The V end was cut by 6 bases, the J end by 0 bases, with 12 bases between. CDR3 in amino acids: CASSRTVVSGANVLTF. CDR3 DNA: TGTGCCAGCAGCCGGACAGTTGTCTCTGGGGCCAACGTCCTGACTTTC.

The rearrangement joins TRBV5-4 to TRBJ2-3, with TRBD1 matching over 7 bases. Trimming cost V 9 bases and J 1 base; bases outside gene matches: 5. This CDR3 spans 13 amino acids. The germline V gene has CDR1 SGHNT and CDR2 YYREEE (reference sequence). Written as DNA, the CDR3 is TGTGCCACCCAAACAGGGGGCACAGATACGCAGTATTTT. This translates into CATQTGGTDTQYF.

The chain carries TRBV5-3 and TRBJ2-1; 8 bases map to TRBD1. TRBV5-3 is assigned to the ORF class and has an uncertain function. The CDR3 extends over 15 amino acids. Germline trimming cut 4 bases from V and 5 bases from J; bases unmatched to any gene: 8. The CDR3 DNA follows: TGTGCCAGAAGCCATGACAGGGGAAAAAACAATGAGCAGTTCTTC. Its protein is CARSHDRGKNNEQFF.

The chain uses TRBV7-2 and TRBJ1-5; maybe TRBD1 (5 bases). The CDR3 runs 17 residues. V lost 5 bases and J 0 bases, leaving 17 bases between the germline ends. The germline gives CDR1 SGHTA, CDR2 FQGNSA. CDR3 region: CASSLEAQTVSNQPQHF. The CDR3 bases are TGTGCCAGCAGCCTCGAGGCCCAGACAGTTAGCAATCAGCCCCAGCATTTT.

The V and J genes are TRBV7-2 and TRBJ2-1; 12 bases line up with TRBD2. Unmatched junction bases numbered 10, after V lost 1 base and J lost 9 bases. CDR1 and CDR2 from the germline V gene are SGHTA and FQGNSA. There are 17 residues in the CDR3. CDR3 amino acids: CASSLDGASGGAGEQFF. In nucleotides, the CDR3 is TGTGCCAGCAGCTTAGACGGAGCTAGCGGGGGGGCAGGTGAGCAGTTCTTC.

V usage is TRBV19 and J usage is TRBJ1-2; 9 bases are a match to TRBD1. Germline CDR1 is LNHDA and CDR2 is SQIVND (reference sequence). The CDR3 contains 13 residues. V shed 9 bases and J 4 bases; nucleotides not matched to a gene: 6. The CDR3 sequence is CASRSGQGYGYTF. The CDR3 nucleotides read TGTGCCAGCCGCTCGGGACAGGGCTATGGCTACACCTTC.

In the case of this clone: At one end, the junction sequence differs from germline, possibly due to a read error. CDR3 nucleotides: TGTGCCAGCAGCTTAGATCCTAGCGGGGTCCTGGGGGACTTC. It translates to CASSLDPSGVLGDF. V gene TRBV7-8 combines with J gene TRBJ2-7; 9 positions agree with TRBD2. The CDR3 is 14 amino acids. Germline CDR1 is SGHVS and CDR2 is FQNEAQ.

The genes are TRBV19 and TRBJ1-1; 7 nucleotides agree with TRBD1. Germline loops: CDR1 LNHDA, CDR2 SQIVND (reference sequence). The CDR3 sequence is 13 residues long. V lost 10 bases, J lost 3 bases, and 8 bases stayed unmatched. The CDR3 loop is CATRQGRDTEAFF. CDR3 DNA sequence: TGTGCCACCCGACAGGGAAGGGACACTGAAGCTTTCTTT.

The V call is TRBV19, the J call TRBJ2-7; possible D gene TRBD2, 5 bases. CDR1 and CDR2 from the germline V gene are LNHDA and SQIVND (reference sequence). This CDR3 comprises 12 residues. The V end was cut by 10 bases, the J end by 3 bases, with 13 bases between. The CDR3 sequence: CATSSGSYEQYF. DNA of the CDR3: TGTGCCACCTCCTCTGGGAGCTACGAGCAGTACTTC.

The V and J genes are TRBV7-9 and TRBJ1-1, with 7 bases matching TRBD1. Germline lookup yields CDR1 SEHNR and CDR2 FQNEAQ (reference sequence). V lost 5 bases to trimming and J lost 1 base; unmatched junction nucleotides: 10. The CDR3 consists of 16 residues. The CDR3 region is CASSPRQGRGNTEAFF. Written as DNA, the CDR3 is TGTGCCAGCAGCCCGCGACAGGGTCGGGGGAACACTGAAGCTTTCTTT. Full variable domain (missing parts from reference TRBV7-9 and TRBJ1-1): DTGVSQNPRHKITKRGQNVTFRCDPISEHNRLYWYRQTLGQGPEFLTYFQNEAQLEKSRLLSDRFSAERPKGSFSTLEIQRTEQGDSAMYLCASSPRQGRGNTEAFFGQGTRLTVV.

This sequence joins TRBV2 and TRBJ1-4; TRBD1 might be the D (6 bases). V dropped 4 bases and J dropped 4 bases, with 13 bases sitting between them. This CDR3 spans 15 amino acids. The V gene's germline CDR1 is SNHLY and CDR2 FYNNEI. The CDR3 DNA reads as TGTGCCAGCAGTGTTGGACAGACCCTTAATGAAAAACTGTTTTTT. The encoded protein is CASSVGQTLNEKLFF. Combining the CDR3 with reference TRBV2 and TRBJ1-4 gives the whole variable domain EPEVTQTPSHQVTQMGQEVILRCVPISNHLYFYWYRQILGQKVEFLVSFYNNEISEKSEIFDDQFSVERPDGSNFTLKIRSTKLEDSAMYFCASSVGQTLNEKLFFGSGTQLSVL.

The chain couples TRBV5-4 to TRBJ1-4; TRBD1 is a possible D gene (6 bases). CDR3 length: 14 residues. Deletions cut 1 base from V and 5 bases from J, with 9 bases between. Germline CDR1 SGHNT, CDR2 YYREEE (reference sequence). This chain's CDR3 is CASSLRTVNEKLFF. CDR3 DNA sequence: TGTGCCAGCAGCTTGAGGACAGTCAATGAAAAACTGTTTTTT.

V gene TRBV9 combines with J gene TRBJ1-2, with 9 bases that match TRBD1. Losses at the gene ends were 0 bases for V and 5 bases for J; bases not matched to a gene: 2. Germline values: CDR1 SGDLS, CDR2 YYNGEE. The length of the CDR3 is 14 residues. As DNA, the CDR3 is TGTGCCAGCAGCGTAGAGGGACAGGGATATGGCTACACCTTC. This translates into CASSVEGQGYGYTF. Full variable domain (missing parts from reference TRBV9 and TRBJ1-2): DSGVTQTPKHLITATGQRVTLRCSPRSGDLSVYWYQQSLDQGLQFLIQYYNGEERAKGNILERFSAQQFPDLHSELNLSSLELGDSALYFCASSVEGQGYGYTFGSGTRLTVV.

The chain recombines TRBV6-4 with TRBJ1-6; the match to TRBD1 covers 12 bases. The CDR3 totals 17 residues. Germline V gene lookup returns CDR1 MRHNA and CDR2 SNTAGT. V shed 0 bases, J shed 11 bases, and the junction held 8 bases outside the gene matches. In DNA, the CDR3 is TGTGCCAGCAGTGACTCTGGTGCCGGGACAGGGGGCCCACCCCTCCACTTT. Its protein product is CASSDSGAGTGGPPLHF.

The CDR3 DNA reads TGTGCCAGCAGCGGGACAGTGACCTACAATGAGCAGTTCTTC. It is translated as CASSGTVTYNEQFF. The J gene is TRBJ2-1, the V gene TRBV5-6; 7 bases agree with TRBD1. The junction had 3 bases not matched to a gene; V was cut back by 4 bases and J by 2 bases. This CDR3 is 14 amino acids long. CDR1 and CDR2 from the germline V gene are SGHDT and YYEEEE.

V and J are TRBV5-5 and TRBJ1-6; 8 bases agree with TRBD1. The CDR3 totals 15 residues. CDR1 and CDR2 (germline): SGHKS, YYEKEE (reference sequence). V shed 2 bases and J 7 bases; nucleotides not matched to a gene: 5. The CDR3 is CASSLRQGANSPLHF. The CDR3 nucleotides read TGTGCCAGCAGCTTAAGGCAGGGGGCAAATTCACCCCTCCACTTT.

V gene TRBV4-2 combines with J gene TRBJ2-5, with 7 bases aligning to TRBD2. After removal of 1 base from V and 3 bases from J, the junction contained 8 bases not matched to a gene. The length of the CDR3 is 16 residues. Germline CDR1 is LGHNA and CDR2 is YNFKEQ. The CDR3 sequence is CASSQGGAGTKETQYF. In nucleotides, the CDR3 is TGTGCCAGCAGCCAAGGGGGAGCGGGGACGAAAGAGACCCAGTACTTC.